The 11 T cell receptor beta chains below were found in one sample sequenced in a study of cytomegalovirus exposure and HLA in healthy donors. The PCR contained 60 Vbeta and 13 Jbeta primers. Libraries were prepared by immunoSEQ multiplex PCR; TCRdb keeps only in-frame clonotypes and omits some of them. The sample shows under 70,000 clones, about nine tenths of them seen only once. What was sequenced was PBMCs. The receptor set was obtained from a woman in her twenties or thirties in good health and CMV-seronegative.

CDR3 sequence (DNA): TGTGCCAGCGCCCGGGACTCCCTATACGAGCAGTACTTC. Translating it yields CASARDSLYEQYF. V usage is TRBV6-5 and J usage is TRBJ2-7; D may be TRBD2 (6 bases). The CDR3 covers 13 residues. Germline loops: CDR1 MNHEY, CDR2 SVGAGI. The ends were cut back, 8 bases at V and 4 bases at J, with 15 bases in the middle.

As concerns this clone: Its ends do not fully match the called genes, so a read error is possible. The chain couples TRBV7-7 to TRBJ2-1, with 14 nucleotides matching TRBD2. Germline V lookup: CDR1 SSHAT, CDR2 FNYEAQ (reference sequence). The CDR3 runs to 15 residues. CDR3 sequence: CASSERLAGGDEQFF. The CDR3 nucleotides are TGTGCTAGCAGCGAACGACTAGCGGGGGGGGATGAGCAGTTCTTC.

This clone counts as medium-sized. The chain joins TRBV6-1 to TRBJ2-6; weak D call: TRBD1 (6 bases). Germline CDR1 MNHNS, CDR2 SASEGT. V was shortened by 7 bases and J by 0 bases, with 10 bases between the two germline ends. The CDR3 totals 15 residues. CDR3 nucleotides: TGTGCCAGCACCGGACAGCACTCTGGGGCCAACGTCCTGACTTTC. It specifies CASTGQHSGANVLTF.

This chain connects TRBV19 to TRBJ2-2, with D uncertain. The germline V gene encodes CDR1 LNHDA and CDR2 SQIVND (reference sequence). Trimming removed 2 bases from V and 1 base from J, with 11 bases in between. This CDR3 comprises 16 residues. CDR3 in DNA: TGTGCCAGTAGTATATTGGCTAGTCGGAACACCGGGGAGCTGTTTTTT. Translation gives CASSILASRNTGELFF.

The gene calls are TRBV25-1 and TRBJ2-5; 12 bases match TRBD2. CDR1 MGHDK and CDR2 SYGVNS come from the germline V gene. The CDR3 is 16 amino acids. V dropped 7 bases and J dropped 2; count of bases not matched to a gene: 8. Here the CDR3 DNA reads TGTGCCAGCACTAACCCTAGCGGGAGGGAACAAGAGACCCAGTACTTC. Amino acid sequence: CASTNPSGREQETQYF.

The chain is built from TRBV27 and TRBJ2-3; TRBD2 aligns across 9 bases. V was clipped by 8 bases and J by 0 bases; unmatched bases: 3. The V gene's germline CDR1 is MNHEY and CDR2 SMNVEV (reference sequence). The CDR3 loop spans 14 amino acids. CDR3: CASRLAVSTDTQYF. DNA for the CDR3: TGTGCCAGCCGACTAGCGGTTAGCACAGATACGCAGTATTTT.

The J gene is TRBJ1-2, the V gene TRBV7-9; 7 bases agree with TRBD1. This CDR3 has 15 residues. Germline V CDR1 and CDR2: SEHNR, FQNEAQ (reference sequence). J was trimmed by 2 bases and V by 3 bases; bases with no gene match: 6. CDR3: CASSFLGQRNYGYTF. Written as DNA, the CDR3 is TGTGCCAGCAGCTTCTTGGGACAGAGAAACTATGGCTACACCTTC.

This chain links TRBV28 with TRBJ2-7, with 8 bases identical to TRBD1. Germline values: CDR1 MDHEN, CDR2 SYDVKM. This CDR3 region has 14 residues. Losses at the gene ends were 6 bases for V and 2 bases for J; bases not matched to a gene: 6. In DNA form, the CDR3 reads TGTGCCAGCAGAATTTCACAGGGGGCCTACGAGCAGTACTTC. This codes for CASRISQGAYEQYF.

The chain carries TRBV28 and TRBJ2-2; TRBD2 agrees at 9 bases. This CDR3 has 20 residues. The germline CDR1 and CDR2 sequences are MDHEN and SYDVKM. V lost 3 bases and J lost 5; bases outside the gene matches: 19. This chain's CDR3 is CASSFPPIQTSGPRTGELFF. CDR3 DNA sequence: TGTGCCAGCAGTTTCCCTCCCATACAGACTAGCGGCCCACGGACCGGGGAGCTGTTTTTT.

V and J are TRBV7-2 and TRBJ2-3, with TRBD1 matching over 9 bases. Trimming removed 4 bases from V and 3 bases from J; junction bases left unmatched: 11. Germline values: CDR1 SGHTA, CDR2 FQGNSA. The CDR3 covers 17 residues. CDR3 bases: TGTGCCAGCAGCTCAAGAAGGACAGGGGACCTTACAGATACGCAGTATTTT. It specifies CASSSRRTGDLTDTQYF.

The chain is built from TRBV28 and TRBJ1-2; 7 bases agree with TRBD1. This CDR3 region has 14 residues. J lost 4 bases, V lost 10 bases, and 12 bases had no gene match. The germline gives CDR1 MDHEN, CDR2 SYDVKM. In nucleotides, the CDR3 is TGTGCCATTCACACGGGACAGTCTTTCTATGGCTACACCTTC. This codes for CAIHTGQSFYGYTF.